Following are 5 T cell receptor beta chains from one sample sequenced in a study of T cell repertoires in cytomegalovirus infection. One entry per CDR3 protein, called by TCRdb with MiXCR from the reads. This table holds approximately 1,000,000 distinct CDR3 sequences, approximately 31% found once. Their antigens are not known. Here the sequenced sample was cultured CD8+ T cells from PBMCs, taken from culture after CMV antigen stimulation. These TCRs come from a human donor in good health (CMV status not recorded). Some clones in this sample may be carry-over from other donors' samples.

CDR3 protein: CASSQDHATPYNEQFF. The CDR3 DNA sequence: TGCGCCAGCAGCCAAGATCACGCAACCCCCTACAATGAGCAGTTCTTC. This chain joins TRBV4-1 and TRBJ2-1; D remains ambiguous. The CDR3 contains 16 residues. Trimming removed 0 bases at V and 2 bases at J, with 11 bases between. The V gene's germline CDR1 is MGHRA and CDR2 YSYEKL.

The V call is TRBV27, the J call TRBJ2-1; D is possibly TRBD1 or TRBD2 (5 bases each). From germline, CDR1 is MNHEY and CDR2 SMNVEV (reference sequence). The CDR3 spans 15 residues. Trimming cost V 0 bases and J 2 bases, with 8 bases left between them. CDR3 coding DNA: TGTGCCAGCAGTTTATCGGGGGTCCCCTACAATGAGCAGTTCTTC. Translation gives CASSLSGVPYNEQFF.

This clonotype has at least ten counts. The CDR3 spells CASSLKPGPYEQYV. Here the CDR3 DNA reads TGTGCCAGCAGCTTAAAACCAGGCCCCTACGAGCAGTACGTC. The gene calls are TRBV7-2 and TRBJ2-7, with D unclear. Trimming took off 2 bases at V and 2 bases at J, with 10 bases between the two ends. Per the germline V gene, CDR1 is SGHTA and CDR2 is FQGNSA. The CDR3 totals 14 residues.

The chain has TRBV5-4 and TRBJ2-3, with 9 positions matching TRBD1. Germline V gene sequence: CDR1 SGHNT, CDR2 YYREEE (reference sequence). This CDR3 region has 17 residues. V lost 3 bases to trimming and J lost 8 bases; unmatched junction nucleotides: 16. The CDR3 nucleotides read TGTGCCAGCAGCTGGGGGATGTCGGGACAGGGCGAAGGTACGCAGTATTTT. Translated, it gives CASSWGMSGQGEGTQYF.

The chain links TRBV4-1 to TRBJ2-5; 8 bases are shared with TRBD2. Germline CDR1 and CDR2: MGHRA and YSYEKL. The length of the CDR3 is 18 residues. The V and J ends lost 4 bases and 4 bases, in that order; junction bases with no gene match: 17. CDR3 region: CASSRIDPLAGRGETQYF. The CDR3 bases are TGCGCCAGCAGCCGGATCGACCCTTTAGCGGGGAGGGGAGAGACCCAGTACTTC.